These T cell receptor beta chains were read from a single sample in a study of cytomegalovirus exposure and HLA in healthy donors. Using immunoSEQ multiplex PCR, the repertoire was profiled, and TCRdb retains in-frame clones only, with some absent. In all, the sample yields around 110,000 clones. The source material was PBMCs. Receptors originate from a man younger than 40 in good health and CMV-seronegative. CDR3s include the opening cysteine and the closing phenylalanine or tryptophan. The D gene is left open where the match is weak.

cdr3_length: 12
v_call: TRBV10-3
j_call: TRBJ1-5
d_call: .
cdr3_nt: TGTGCCACCGGACAGCCGAATCAGCCCCAGCATTTT
cdr3_aa: CATGQPNQPQHF

cdr3_length: 15
v_call: TRBV7-9
j_call: TRBJ2-2
d_call: TRBD1
cdr3_nt: TGTGCCAGCAGCTTTTTACAGGGGCACACCGGGGAGCTGTTTTTT
cdr3_aa: CASSFLQGHTGELFF

cdr3_length: 15
v_call: TRBV19
j_call: TRBJ2-3
d_call: .
cdr3_nt: TGTGCCAGTAGTATTGAGGCCCCCAGTTCAGATACGCAGTATTTT
cdr3_aa: CASSIEAPSSDTQYF

cdr3_length: 13
v_call: TRBV30
j_call: TRBJ1-2
d_call: .
cdr3_nt: TGTGCCTGGACCCAAACCCGGGGACAATACTACACCTTC
cdr3_aa: CAWTQTRGQYYTF

cdr3_length: 13
v_call: TRBV7-9
j_call: TRBJ1-2
d_call: .
cdr3_nt: TGTGCCAGCAGCTTACAGGGAATCTATGGCTACACCTTC
cdr3_aa: CASSLQGIYGYTF

cdr3_length: 15
v_call: TRBV10-1
j_call: TRBJ2-1
d_call: TRBD1
cdr3_nt: TGCGCCAGCACCTACCGGGACAGGGAGGGCAATGAGCAGTTCTTC
cdr3_aa: CASTYRDREGNEQFF

cdr3_length: 16
v_call: TRBV6-6
j_call: TRBJ2-3
d_call: TRBD1
cdr3_nt: TGTGCCAGCAGTTTCGTGACAGGGGGCGCGGAAGATACGCAGTATTTT
cdr3_aa: CASSFVTGGAEDTQYF

cdr3_length: 17
v_call: TRBV10-3
j_call: TRBJ2-3
d_call: TRBD2
cdr3_nt: TGTGCCTCCGGGGCCACTAGCGGCATTCGAGGCACAGATACGCAGTATTTT
cdr3_aa: CASGATSGIRGTDTQYF

cdr3_length: 15
v_call: TRBV2
j_call: TRBJ1-6
d_call: TRBD1
cdr3_nt: TGTGCCAGCAGCCCCGGGACAGCGAATAATTCACCCCTCCACTTT
cdr3_aa: CASSPGTANNSPLHF

cdr3_length: 13
v_call: TRBV4-3
j_call: TRBJ2-5
d_call: .
cdr3_nt: TGCGCCAGCAGCCAAGTTAACGGGGAGACCCAGTACTTC
cdr3_aa: CASSQVNGETQYF

cdr3_length: 15
v_call: TRBV6-4
j_call: TRBJ2-3
d_call: TRBD1
cdr3_nt: TGTGCCAGCAGTGGAGGGACAGGGGAAACAGATACGCAGTATTTT
cdr3_aa: CASSGGTGETDTQYF

cdr3_length: 15
v_call: TRBV28
j_call: TRBJ2-1
d_call: TRBD1
cdr3_nt: TGTGCCAGCAGCAGCGGGACAGGGGGCTGGGGTGAGCAGTTCTTC
cdr3_aa: CASSSGTGGWGEQFF

cdr3_length: 14
v_call: TRBV2
j_call: TRBJ2-5
d_call: TRBD1
cdr3_nt: TGTGCCAGCAGAACGGGACAGGGACAAGAGACCCAGTACTTC
cdr3_aa: CASRTGQGQETQYF

cdr3_length: 14
v_call: TRBV7-2
j_call: TRBJ2-2
d_call: .
cdr3_nt: TGTGCCAGCAGCTTAGTGAGAGACACCGGGGAGCTGTTTTTT
cdr3_aa: CASSLVRDTGELFF

cdr3_length: 15
v_call: TRBV19
j_call: TRBJ1-4
d_call: TRBD1
cdr3_nt: TGTGCCAGTAGTATAGTATACGGGACAGATGAAAAACTGTTTTTT
cdr3_aa: CASSIVYGTDEKLFF

cdr3_length: 17
v_call: TRBV7-2
j_call: TRBJ1-5
d_call: .
cdr3_nt: TGTGCCAGCAGCCTAACCTGGGGAGGAGGGAGCAATCAGCCCCAGCATTTT
cdr3_aa: CASSLTWGGGSNQPQHF

cdr3_length: 15
v_call: TRBV7-9
j_call: TRBJ1-6
d_call: TRBD1
cdr3_nt: TGTGCCAGCAGCTTAGCGGGACAGGGCAATTCACCCCTCCACTTT
cdr3_aa: CASSLAGQGNSPLHF

cdr3_length: 14
v_call: TRBV19
j_call: TRBJ2-2
d_call: TRBD1
cdr3_nt: TGTGCCAGCAAAGACAGGGCAAACACCGGGGAGCTGTTTTTT
cdr3_aa: CASKDRANTGELFF

cdr3_length: 13
v_call: TRBV7-2
j_call: TRBJ2-1
d_call: .
cdr3_nt: TGTGCCAGCACTAGCCGCTCCTACAATGAGCAGTTCTTC
cdr3_aa: CASTSRSYNEQFF

cdr3_length: 13
v_call: TRBV7-2
j_call: TRBJ1-2
d_call: .
cdr3_nt: TGTGCCAGCAGCTTAGTCCAGGGTTATGGCTACACCTTC
cdr3_aa: CASSLVQGYGYTF

cdr3_length: 15
v_call: TRBV19
j_call: TRBJ1-4
d_call: .
cdr3_nt: TGTGCCAGTAAGCCGGGAGGGGGAATGCAAGAAAAACTGTTTTTT
cdr3_aa: CASKPGGGMQEKLFF

cdr3_length: 15
v_call: TRBV5-1
j_call: TRBJ2-7
d_call: TRBD1
cdr3_nt: TGCGCCAGCAGCCCTGGGGACAGGGTGTCCTACGAGCAGTACTTC
cdr3_aa: CASSPGDRVSYEQYF

cdr3_length: 14
v_call: TRBV30
j_call: TRBJ1-1
d_call: .
cdr3_nt: TGTGCCTGGAGTAGGGGACAAAGAGGGACTGAAGCTTTCTTT
cdr3_aa: CAWSRGQRGTEAFF

cdr3_length: 13
v_call: TRBV10-3
j_call: TRBJ2-1
d_call: .
cdr3_nt: TGTGCCATCAGTGGGAGGGGTGGCAATGAGCAGTTCTTC
cdr3_aa: CAISGRGGNEQFF

cdr3_length: 14
v_call: TRBV29-1
j_call: TRBJ2-3
d_call: TRBD1
cdr3_nt: TGCAGCGTCCGGGACAGGGGGATCGCGGATACGCAGTATTTT
cdr3_aa: CSVRDRGIADTQYF

cdr3_length: 15
v_call: TRBV6-5
j_call: TRBJ2-1
d_call: .
cdr3_nt: TGTGCCAGCAGCCGGACGATGGACAGCTACAATGAGCAGTTCTTC
cdr3_aa: CASSRTMDSYNEQFF

cdr3_length: 14
v_call: TRBV11-3
j_call: TRBJ2-3
d_call: .
cdr3_nt: TGTGCCAGCAGCTTAACCCGGGACACAGATACGCAGTATTTT
cdr3_aa: CASSLTRDTDTQYF

cdr3_length: 15
v_call: TRBV25-1
j_call: TRBJ1-6
d_call: .
cdr3_nt: TGTGCCAGCACCCCCTCAGGGTTCGGGAATTCACCCCTCCACTTT
cdr3_aa: CASTPSGFGNSPLHF

cdr3_length: 13
v_call: TRBV5-1
j_call: TRBJ2-5
d_call: .
cdr3_nt: TGCGCCAGCAGCTTGGGCAGCCAAGAGACCCAGTACTTC
cdr3_aa: CASSLGSQETQYF

cdr3_length: 13
v_call: TRBV18
j_call: TRBJ1-2
d_call: .
cdr3_nt: TGTGCCAGCTCACCAGCACAGGACTATGGCTACACCTTC
cdr3_aa: CASSPAQDYGYTF

cdr3_length: 15
v_call: TRBV19
j_call: TRBJ2-1
d_call: TRBD1
cdr3_nt: TGTGCCAGTACCATCACCGGGACAGGGGATGGCGAGCAGTTCTTC
cdr3_aa: CASTITGTGDGEQFF

cdr3_length: 16
v_call: TRBV18
j_call: TRBJ2-3
d_call: TRBD2
cdr3_nt: TGTGCCAGCTCACCATTCCTCCGGGGGGGCACAGATACGCAGTATTTT
cdr3_aa: CASSPFLRGGTDTQYF

cdr3_length: 16
v_call: TRBV9
j_call: TRBJ2-1
d_call: TRBD2
cdr3_nt: TGTGCCAGCAGCGTAGTGGGCGGGGGGGCGGTTAATGAGCAGTTCTTC
cdr3_aa: CASSVVGGGAVNEQFF

cdr3_length: 14
v_call: TRBV6-4
j_call: TRBJ1-1
d_call: .
cdr3_nt: TGTGCCAGCAGCCTCGGCCGGGGAGACACTGAAGCTTTCTTT
cdr3_aa: CASSLGRGDTEAFF

cdr3_length: 19
v_call: TRBV5-1
j_call: TRBJ2-1
d_call: .
cdr3_nt: TGCGCCAGCAGCTGGGGGGCCAGGGGCACCCCCCAGGGGGACAATGAGCAGTTCTTC
cdr3_aa: CASSWGARGTPQGDNEQFF

cdr3_length: 18
v_call: TRBV5-6
j_call: TRBJ1-6
d_call: TRBD1
cdr3_nt: TGTGCCAGCACGCAGGACAGGGGATTGTCCCCCTATAATTCACCCCTCCACTTT
cdr3_aa: CASTQDRGLSPYNSPLHF

cdr3_length: 15
v_call: TRBV11-2
j_call: TRBJ1-1
d_call: TRBD1
cdr3_nt: TGTGCCAGCAGCTTAGATTCTCCTCCGGGACAGCGAGCTTTCTTT
cdr3_aa: CASSLDSPPGQRAFF

cdr3_length: 16
v_call: TRBV4-3
j_call: TRBJ2-1
d_call: TRBD2
cdr3_nt: TGCGCCAGCAGCCTTAGACTAGCGGGGTACTACAATGAGCAGTTCTTC
cdr3_aa: CASSLRLAGYYNEQFF

cdr3_length: 13
v_call: TRBV27
j_call: TRBJ2-7
d_call: .
cdr3_nt: TGTGCCAGCAGTACTAGGACGGGATGGGAGCAGTACTTC
cdr3_aa: CASSTRTGWEQYF

cdr3_length: 13
v_call: TRBV5-8
j_call: TRBJ1-2
d_call: .
cdr3_nt: TGTGCCAGCAGCCGCGGGGTGGACTATGGCTACACCTTC
cdr3_aa: CASSRGVDYGYTF

cdr3_length: 15
v_call: TRBV13
j_call: TRBJ2-3
d_call: TRBD2
cdr3_nt: TGTGCCAGCAGCCCCGCTTGGGGGGAGGGAGATACGCAGTATTTT
cdr3_aa: CASSPAWGEGDTQYF

cdr3_length: 15
v_call: TRBV7-9
j_call: TRBJ1-3
d_call: TRBD1
cdr3_nt: TGTGCCAGCAGCTCCACAGGGGCCATCCTGGGCACCATATATTTT
cdr3_aa: CASSSTGAILGTIYF

cdr3_length: 15
v_call: TRBV11-3
j_call: TRBJ2-5
d_call: TRBD2
cdr3_nt: TGTGCCAGCAGCTTAGGACTAGCGGCTCAAGAGACCCAGTACTTC
cdr3_aa: CASSLGLAAQETQYF

cdr3_length: 18
v_call: TRBV27
j_call: TRBJ2-7
d_call: TRBD2
cdr3_nt: TGTGCCAGCAGTTTATTGTGGACCCCTGCGCGGGGGTCCCACGAGCAGTACTTC
cdr3_aa: CASSLLWTPARGSHEQYF

cdr3_length: 15
v_call: TRBV11-2
j_call: TRBJ2-5
d_call: .
cdr3_nt: TGTGCCAGCAGCTTAGATGGACACTCCGAAGAGACCCAGTACTTC
cdr3_aa: CASSLDGHSEETQYF